This T cell receptor beta chain comes out of a study of CD8+ T cells in alopecia areata. Regarding the study as a whole: It was lesional scalp, especially alopecia totalis/universalis, that showed higher clonality than normal scalp.

Treatment reported: oral pan-JAK inhibitor, 5-10 mg twice daily. The CDR3 consists of 13 residues. Germline lookup yields CDR1 LNHDA and CDR2 SQIVND (reference sequence). V lost 9 bases to trimming and J lost 10 bases, with 19 bases between them. In each case, RNA was isolated and then reverse transcribed into cDNA as the sequencing template. Data came from immunoSEQ multiplex PCR; TCRdb stores just in-frame clones and leaves some out. The sample lists about 200,000 clones, more than 30% occurring once. In this sample, this clone turned up a few times. No antigen is known for it. This sequence was found in a human donor with alopecia areata. The material was CD4+ T cells sorted from blood, obtained at approximately week 34, from a patient treated with tofacitinib. The chain links TRBV19 to TRBJ1-5; D is possibly TRBD1 (6 bases). CDR3 sequence (DNA): TGTGCCAGCCTCCCTGGGGGGGGCCGACCCCAGCATTTT. Protein product: CASLPGGGRPQHF.